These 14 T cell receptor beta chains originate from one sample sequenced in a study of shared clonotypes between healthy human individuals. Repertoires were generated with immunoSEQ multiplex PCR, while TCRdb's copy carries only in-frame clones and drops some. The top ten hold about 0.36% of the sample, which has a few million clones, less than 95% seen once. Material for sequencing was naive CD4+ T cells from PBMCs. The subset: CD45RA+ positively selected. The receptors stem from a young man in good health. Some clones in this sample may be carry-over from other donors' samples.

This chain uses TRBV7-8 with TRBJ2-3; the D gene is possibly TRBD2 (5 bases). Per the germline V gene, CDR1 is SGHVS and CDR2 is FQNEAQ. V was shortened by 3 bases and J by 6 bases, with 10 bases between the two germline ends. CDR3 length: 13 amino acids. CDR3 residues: CASSLNGEDTQYF. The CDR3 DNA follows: TGTGCCAGCAGCTTGAACGGGGAGGATACGCAGTATTTT.

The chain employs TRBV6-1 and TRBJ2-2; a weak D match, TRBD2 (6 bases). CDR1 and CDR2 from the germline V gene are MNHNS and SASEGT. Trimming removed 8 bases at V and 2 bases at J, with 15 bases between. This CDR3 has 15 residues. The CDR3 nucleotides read TGTGCCAGCGGGGGGACGGGAACTAACACCGGGGAGCTGTTTTTT. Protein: CASGGTGTNTGELFF.

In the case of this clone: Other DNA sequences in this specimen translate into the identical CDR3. CDR3 coding DNA: TGTGCCAGCAGCATCGAGGGTGGCACTGAAGCTTTCTTT. Its protein product is CASSIEGGTEAFF. The rearrangement links TRBV7-9 to TRBJ1-1; D unresolved. Trimming left V 5 bases short and J 4 bases short, with 11 bases between. The CDR3 extends over 13 amino acids. CDR1 is SEHNR and CDR2 is FQNEAQ in the germline V gene (reference sequence). The whole variable domain, filled in from reference TRBV7-9 and TRBJ1-1, reads DTGVSQNPRHKITKRGQNVTFRCDPISEHNRLYWYRQTLGQGPEFLTYFQNEAQLEKSRLLSDRFSAERPKGSFSTLEIQRTEQGDSAMYLCASSIEGGTEAFFGQGTRLTVV.

In nucleotides, the CDR3 is TGTGCCACCAGCAGAGATAGGCCTAGTATGGAGACCCAGTACTTC. Encoded protein: CATSRDRPSMETQYF. The V gene is TRBV15, the J gene TRBJ2-5; D unclear. Trimming removed 0 bases from V and 5 bases from J, with 13 bases in between. The CDR3 spans 15 residues. Germline assignment: CDR1 LNHNV and CDR2 YYDKDF (reference sequence).

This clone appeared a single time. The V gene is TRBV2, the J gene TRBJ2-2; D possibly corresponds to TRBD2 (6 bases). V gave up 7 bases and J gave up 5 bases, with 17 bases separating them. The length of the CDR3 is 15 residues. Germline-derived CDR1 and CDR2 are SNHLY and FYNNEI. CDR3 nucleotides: TGTGCCAGCATTGCGGGGAGGAGAGAAACCGGGGAGCTGTTTTTT. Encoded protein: CASIAGRRETGELFF.

The DNA for the CDR3 is TGTGCCAGTAGTCCGAGGACAGGGGTCGAAAAACTGTTTTTT. Its protein product is CASSPRTGVEKLFF. The chain is built from TRBV19 and TRBJ1-4, with TRBD1 matching over 9 bases. V shed 5 bases and J 8 bases; nucleotides not matched to a gene: 6. Per germline, CDR1 LNHDA and CDR2 SQIVND (reference sequence). There are 14 residues in the CDR3.

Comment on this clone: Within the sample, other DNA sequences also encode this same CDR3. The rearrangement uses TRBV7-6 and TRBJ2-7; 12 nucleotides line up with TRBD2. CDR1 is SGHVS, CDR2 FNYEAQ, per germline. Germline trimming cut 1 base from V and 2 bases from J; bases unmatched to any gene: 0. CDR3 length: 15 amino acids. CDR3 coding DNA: TGTGCCAGCAGCTTAGGGACTAGCGGGACCTACGAGCAGTACTTC. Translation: CASSLGTSGTYEQYF. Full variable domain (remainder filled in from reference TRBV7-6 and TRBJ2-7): GAGVSQSPRYKVTKRGQDVALRCDPISGHVSLYWYRQALGQGPEFLTYFNYEAQQDKSGLPNDRFSAERPEGSISTLTIQRTEQRDSAMYRCASSLGTSGTYEQYFGPGTRLTVT.

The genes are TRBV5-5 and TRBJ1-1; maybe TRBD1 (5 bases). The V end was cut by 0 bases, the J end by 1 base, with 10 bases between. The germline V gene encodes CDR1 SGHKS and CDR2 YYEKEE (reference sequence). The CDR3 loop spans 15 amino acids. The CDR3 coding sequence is TGTGCCAGCAGCTTGGCAGGGCAAAGGAACACTGAAGCTTTCTTT. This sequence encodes CASSLAGQRNTEAFF.

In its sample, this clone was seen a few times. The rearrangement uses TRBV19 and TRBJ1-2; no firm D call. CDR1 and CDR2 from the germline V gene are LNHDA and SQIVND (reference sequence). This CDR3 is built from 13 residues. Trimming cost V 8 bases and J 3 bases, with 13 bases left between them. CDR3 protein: CASSSNEYYGYTF. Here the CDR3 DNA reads TGTGCCAGTTCAAGTAACGAGTACTATGGCTACACCTTC.

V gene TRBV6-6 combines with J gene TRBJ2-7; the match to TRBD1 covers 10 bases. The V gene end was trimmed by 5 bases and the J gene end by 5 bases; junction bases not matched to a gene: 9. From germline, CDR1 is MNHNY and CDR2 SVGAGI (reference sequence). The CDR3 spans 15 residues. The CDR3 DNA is TGTGCCAGCAGTCCACCGGGACAGGGGAGCCACGAGCAGTACTTC. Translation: CASSPPGQGSHEQYF.

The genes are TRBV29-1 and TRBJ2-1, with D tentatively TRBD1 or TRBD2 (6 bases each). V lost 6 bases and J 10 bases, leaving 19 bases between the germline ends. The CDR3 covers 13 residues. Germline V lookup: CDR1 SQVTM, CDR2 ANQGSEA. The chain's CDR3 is CSVHRGPLGEQFF. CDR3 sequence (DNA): TGCAGCGTCCACCGGGGGCCGTTGGGGGAGCAGTTCTTC.

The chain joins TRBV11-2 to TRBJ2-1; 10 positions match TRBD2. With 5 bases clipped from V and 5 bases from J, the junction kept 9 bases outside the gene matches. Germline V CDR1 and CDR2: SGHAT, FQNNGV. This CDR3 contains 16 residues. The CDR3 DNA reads TGTGCCAGCAGCACCGGGACTAGCGCTAATCACAATGAGCAGTTCTTC. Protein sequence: CASSTGTSANHNEQFF.

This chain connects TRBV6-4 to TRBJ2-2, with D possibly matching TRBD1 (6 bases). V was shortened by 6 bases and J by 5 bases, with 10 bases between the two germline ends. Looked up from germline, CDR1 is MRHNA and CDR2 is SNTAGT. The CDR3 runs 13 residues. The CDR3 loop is CASREQGTGELFF. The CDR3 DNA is TGTGCCAGCAGGGAACAGGGAACCGGGGAGCTGTTTTTT.

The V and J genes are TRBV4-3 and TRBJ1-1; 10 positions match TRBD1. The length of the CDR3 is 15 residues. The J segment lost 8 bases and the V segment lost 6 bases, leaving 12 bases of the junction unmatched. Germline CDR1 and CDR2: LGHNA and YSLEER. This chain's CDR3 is CASRPGTGDPAEAFF. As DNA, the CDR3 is TGCGCCAGCAGGCCCGGGACAGGGGACCCCGCCGAAGCTTTCTTT.